This TCR beta chain was sequenced during a study of T cells in severe cutaneous drug reactions. Study-level background: RegiSCAR criteria gave all enrolled patients a probable or definite SJS/TEN or DRESS diagnosis.

The iRepertoire multiplex PCR system with TCR subtype-specific primers built both bulk and single-cell libraries. One entry per CDR3 protein, without DNA, is what TCRdb gives after re-calling the multiplex PCR reads. The sample shows around 8,000 distinct CDR3 sequences, and about a quarter sits with its ten largest clones. The donors had carbamazepine-induced Stevens-Johnson syndrome or toxic epidermal necrolysis. CDR3 length: 16 amino acids. The receptor's source is a human donor with a severe cutaneous adverse drug reaction. The gene calls are TRBV12-3 or TRBV12-4 and TRBJ2-1. The sequenced sample was cells from a skin blister. The CDR3 sequence is CASFGGSVSSYNEQFF.